The T cell receptor (beta chain) described here comes from a study of beta chain features in type 1 diabetes. Looking at the study overall: All samples yielded some 110 million examined sorted cells.

The CDR3 consists of 13 residues. The germline V gene encodes CDR1 SGHNT and CDR2 YYREEE (reference sequence). V dropped 4 bases and J dropped 6 bases, with 11 bases sitting between them. This clone was seen a few times. What it binds is unknown. The authors reverse transcribed all of the isolated RNA, so sequencing captured expressed TCRB transcripts. Libraries were prepared by immunoSEQ multiplex PCR; TCRdb keeps only in-frame clonotypes and omits some of them. The sample has about 620,000 clones, roughly a sixth seen once; the top ten hold about 0.086%. Overall study results and limits: The study found moderately but significantly shorter TCRB CDR3s in all four CD4+ subsets of Type 1 diabetes patients. It was among patients, rather than healthy donors, that naive, central memory and Treg TCRB repertoires appeared more similar. Junctions at VDJ sites from type 1 diabetes patients had fewer insertions and more deletions.

This receptor was obtained from a man younger than 30 in good health. What was sequenced was naive CD4+ T cells from blood. This chain links TRBV5-4 with TRBJ2-1; no firm D call. Here the CDR3 DNA reads TGTGCCAGCAGCCAAGAAGTTCGCAATGAGCAGTTCTTC. Encoded protein: CASSQEVRNEQFF.